Described below is a single T cell receptor (beta chain) sequence and its context. Its target is not known. The sequencing template was cDNA reverse transcribed from extracted RNA. Using immunoSEQ multiplex PCR, the repertoire was profiled, and TCRdb retains in-frame clones only, with some absent. The sample records under 350,000 clones, roughly 64% being singletons. Stated treatment: oral pan-JAK inhibitor, 5-10 mg twice daily. Trimming shortened V by 5 bases and J by 0 bases, and 8 bases separated the two germline ends. The CDR3 runs 14 residues. Germline CDR1 and CDR2: MDHEN and SYDVKM. The entry originates in a study of CD8+ T cells in alopecia areata. Study-wide results and caveats: Sequencing of scalp samples also includes resident alphabeta T cells from normal skin.

The origin of this receptor is a human donor with alopecia areata. The chain is built from TRBV28 and TRBJ1-5; D is uncertain. The source material was CD4+ T cells sorted from blood, sampled at week 24, from a patient treated with tofacitinib. CDR3 DNA sequence: TGTGCCAGCAGTAGGATAGATAGCAATCAGCCCCAGCATTTT. Amino acids: CASSRIDSNQPQHF.